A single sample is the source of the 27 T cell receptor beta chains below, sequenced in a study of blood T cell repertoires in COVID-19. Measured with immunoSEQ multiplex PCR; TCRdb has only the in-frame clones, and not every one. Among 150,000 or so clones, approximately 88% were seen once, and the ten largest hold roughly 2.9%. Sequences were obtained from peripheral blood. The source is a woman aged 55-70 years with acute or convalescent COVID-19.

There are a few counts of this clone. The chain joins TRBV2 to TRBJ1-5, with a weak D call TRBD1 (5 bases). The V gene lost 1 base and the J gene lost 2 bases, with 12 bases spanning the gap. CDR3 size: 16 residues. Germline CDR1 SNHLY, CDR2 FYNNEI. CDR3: CASSEEAGPRNQPQHF. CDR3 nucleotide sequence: TGTGCCAGCAGTGAAGAGGCGGGGCCCCGCAATCAGCCCCAGCATTTT.

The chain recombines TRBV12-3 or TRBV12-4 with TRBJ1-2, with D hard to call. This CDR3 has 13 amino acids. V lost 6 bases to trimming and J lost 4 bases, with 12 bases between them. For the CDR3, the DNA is TGTGCCAGCAGCTCCGAGGAGCCCTATGGCTACACCTTC. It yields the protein CASSSEEPYGYTF.

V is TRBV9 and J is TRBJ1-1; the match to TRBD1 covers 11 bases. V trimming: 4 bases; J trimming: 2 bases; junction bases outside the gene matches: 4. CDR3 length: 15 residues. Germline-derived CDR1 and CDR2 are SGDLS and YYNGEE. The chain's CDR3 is CASSLGTGGNTEAFF. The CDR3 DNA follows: TGTGCCAGCAGCTTAGGGACAGGGGGAAACACTGAAGCTTTCTTT.

In nucleotides, the CDR3 is TGTGCCAGCAGCCCCGGGACTAGCGGGGGGTTTGAGCAGTTCTTC. Its translation is CASSPGTSGGFEQFF. V usage is TRBV7-8 and J usage is TRBJ2-1, with 15 bases aligning to TRBD2. The CDR3 totals 15 residues. With V trimmed by 5 bases and J by 9 bases, 5 bases remained unmatched. Germline V CDR1 and CDR2: SGHVS, FQNEAQ.

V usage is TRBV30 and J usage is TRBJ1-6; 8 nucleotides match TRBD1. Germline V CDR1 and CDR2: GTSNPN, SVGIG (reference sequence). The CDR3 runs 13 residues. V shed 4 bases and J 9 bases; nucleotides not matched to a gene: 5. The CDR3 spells CAWNRQGASPLHF. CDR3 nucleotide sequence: TGTGCCTGGAACCGCCAGGGGGCTTCACCCCTCCACTTT.

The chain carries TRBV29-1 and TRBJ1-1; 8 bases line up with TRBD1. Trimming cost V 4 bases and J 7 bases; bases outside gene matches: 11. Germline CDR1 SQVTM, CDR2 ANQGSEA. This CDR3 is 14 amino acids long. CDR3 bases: TGCAGCGTTGCCCTTCCGGACAGGGTGGTTGAAGCTTTCTTT. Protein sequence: CSVALPDRVVEAFF.

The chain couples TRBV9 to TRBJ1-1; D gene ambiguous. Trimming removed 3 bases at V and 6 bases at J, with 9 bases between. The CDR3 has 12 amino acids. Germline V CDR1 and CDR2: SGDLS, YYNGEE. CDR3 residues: CASSDEFSEAFF. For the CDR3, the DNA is TGTGCCAGCAGCGATGAGTTCTCTGAAGCTTTCTTT.

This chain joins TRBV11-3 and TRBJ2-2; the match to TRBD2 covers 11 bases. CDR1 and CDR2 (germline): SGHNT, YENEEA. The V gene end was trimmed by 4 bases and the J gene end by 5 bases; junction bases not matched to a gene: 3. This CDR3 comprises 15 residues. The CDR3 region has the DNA TGTGCCAGCAGCTATAGCGGGGGGGAAACCGGGGAGCTGTTTTTT. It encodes CASSYSGGETGELFF.

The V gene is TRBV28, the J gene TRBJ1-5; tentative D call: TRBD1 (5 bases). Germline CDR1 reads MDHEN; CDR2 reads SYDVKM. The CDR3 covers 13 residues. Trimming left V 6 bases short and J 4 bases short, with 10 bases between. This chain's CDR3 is CASSSDRNQPQHF. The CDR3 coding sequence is TGTGCCAGCAGCAGCGACAGAAATCAGCCCCAGCATTTT.

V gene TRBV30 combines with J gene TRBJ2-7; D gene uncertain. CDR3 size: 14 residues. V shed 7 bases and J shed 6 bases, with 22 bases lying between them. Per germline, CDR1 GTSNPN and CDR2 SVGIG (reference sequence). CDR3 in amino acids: CASSPVQPFAEQYF. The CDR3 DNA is TGTGCCTCCTCGCCGGTACAGCCGTTCGCCGAGCAGTACTTC.

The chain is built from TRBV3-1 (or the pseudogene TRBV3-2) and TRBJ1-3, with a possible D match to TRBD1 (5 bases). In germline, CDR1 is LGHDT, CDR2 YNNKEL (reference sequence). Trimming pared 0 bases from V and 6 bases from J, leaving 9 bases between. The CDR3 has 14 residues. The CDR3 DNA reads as TGTGCCAGCAGCCAAGACGGCAGGGTAAACACCATATATTTT. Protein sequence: CASSQDGRVNTIYF.

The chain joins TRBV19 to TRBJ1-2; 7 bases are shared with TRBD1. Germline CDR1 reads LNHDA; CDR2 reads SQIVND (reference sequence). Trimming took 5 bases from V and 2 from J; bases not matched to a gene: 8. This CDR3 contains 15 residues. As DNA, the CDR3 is TGTGCCAGTAGTCCCGGGACAGACTCAAACTATGGCTACACCTTC. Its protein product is CASSPGTDSNYGYTF.

As DNA, the CDR3 is TGTGCCTGGACCTCGGGACTAGCGGGTACCCGTCTGGCCAAAAACATTCAGTACTTC. Protein: CAWTSGLAGTRLAKNIQYF. V gene TRBV30 combines with J gene TRBJ2-4; 12 nucleotides agree with TRBD2. Trimming took 4 bases from V and 1 from J; bases not matched to a gene: 14. The germline V gene encodes CDR1 GTSNPN and CDR2 SVGIG (reference sequence). This CDR3 contains 19 residues. The full variable domain, in which reference TRBV30 and TRBJ2-4 provide the parts outside the CDR3, is SQTIHQWPATLVQPVGSPLSLECTVEGTSNPNLYWYRQAAGRGLQLLFYSVGIGQISSEVPQNLSASRPQDRQFILSSKKLLLSDSGFYLCAWTSGLAGTRLAKNIQYFGAGTRLSVL.

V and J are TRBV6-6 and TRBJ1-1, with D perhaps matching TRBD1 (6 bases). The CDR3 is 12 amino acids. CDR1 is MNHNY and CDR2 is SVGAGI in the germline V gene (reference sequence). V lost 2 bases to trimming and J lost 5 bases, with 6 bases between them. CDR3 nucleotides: TGTGCCAGCAGTTACACAGGGACTGAAGCTTTCTTT. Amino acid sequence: CASSYTGTEAFF.

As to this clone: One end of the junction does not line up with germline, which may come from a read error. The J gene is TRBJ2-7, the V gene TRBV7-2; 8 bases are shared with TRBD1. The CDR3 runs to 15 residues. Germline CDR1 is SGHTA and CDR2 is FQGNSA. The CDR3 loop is CASSTRGQASHEQYF. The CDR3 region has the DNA TGTGCCAGCAGCACGAGGGGACAGGCCTCCCACGAGCAGTACTTC.

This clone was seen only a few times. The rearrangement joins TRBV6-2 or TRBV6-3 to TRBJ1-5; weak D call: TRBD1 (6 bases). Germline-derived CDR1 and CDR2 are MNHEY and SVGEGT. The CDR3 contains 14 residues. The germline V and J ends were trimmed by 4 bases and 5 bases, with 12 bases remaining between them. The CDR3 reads CASSFTGTDQPQHF. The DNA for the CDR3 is TGTGCCAGCAGTTTCACAGGGACGGATCAGCCCCAGCATTTT.

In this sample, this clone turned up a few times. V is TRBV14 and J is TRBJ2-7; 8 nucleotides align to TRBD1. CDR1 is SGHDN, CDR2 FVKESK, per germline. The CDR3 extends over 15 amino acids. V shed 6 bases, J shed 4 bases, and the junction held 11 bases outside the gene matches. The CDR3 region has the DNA TGTGCCAGCAGGTTTCAAGGACAGGGTGAGTACGAGCAGTACTTC. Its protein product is CASRFQGQGEYEQYF.

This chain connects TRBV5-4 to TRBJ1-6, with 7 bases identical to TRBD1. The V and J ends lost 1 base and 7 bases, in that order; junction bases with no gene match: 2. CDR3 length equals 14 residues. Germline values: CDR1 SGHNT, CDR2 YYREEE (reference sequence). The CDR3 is CASSLNRGNSPLHF. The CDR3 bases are TGTGCCAGCAGCTTGAACAGGGGCAATTCACCCCTCCACTTT.

Here the CDR3 DNA reads TGTGCCAGCAGCGTAGCCCACAGGGGCTACGAGCAGTACTTC. Translation gives CASSVAHRGYEQYF. The chain joins TRBV9 to TRBJ2-7; 7 bases are shared with TRBD1. V lost 0 bases and J lost 3; bases outside the gene matches: 3. The CDR3 is 14 residues long. Germline V gene data show CDR1 as SGDLS and CDR2 as YYNGEE.

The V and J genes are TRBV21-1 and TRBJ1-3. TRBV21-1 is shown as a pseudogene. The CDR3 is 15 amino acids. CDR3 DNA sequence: TGTGCCAGCAGACCGGCAGCTAGTTCGGGTAACACCATATATTTT. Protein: CASRPAASSGNTIYF.

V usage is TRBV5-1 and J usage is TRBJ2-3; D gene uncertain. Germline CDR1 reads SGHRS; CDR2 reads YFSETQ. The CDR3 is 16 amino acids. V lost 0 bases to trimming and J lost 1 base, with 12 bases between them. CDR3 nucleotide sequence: TGCGCCAGCAGCTTGGCCCCTCCACCAGGCACAGATACGCAGTATTTT. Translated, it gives CASSLAPPPGTDTQYF.

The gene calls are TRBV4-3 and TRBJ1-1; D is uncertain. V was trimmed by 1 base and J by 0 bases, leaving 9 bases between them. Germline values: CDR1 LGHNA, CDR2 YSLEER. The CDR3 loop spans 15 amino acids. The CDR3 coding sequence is TGCGCCAGCAGCCAAGTGGCCTTGCTGAACACTGAAGCTTTCTTT. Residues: CASSQVALLNTEAFF.

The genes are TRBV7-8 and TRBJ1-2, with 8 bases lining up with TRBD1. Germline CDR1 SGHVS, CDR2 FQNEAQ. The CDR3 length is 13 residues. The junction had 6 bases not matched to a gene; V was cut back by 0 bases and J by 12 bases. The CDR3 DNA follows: TGTGCCAGCAGCTTAGCGACCGGGACAGGAAACACCTTC. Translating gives CASSLATGTGNTF.

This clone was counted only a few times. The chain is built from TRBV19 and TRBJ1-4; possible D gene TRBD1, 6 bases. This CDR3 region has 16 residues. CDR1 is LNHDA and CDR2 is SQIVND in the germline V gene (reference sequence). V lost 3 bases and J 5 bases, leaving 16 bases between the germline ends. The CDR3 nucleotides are TGTGCCAGTAGTATCGACCAGGGGATTTCAAATGAAAAACTGTTTTTT. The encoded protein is CASSIDQGISNEKLFF.

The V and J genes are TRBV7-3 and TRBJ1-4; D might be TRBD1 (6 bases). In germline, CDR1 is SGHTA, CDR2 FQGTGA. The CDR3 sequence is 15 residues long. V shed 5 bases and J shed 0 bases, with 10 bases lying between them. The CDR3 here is CASSPYRATNEKLFF. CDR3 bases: TGTGCCAGCAGCCCCTACAGGGCAACTAATGAAAAACTGTTTTTT.

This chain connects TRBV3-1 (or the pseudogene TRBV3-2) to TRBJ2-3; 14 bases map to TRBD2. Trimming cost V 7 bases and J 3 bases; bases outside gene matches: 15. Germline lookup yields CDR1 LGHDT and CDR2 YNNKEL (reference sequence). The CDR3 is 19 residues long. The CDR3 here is CASMPTRLAGGRRTDTQYF. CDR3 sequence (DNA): TGTGCCAGCATGCCTACTAGACTAGCGGGGGGGAGACGGACAGATACGCAGTATTTT.

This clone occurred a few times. The CDR3 loop is CASSEAQVQGVNTEAFF. The CDR3 region has the DNA TGTGCCAGCAGTGAAGCCCAAGTTCAGGGGGTGAACACTGAAGCTTTCTTT. The gene calls are TRBV6-1 and TRBJ1-1; 7 bases match TRBD1. CDR3 size: 17 residues. The V gene's germline CDR1 is MNHNS and CDR2 SASEGT. V gave up 0 bases and J gave up 0 bases; unmatched junction bases: 7.